A selection of T cell receptor beta chains follows, all from one sample in a study of blood T cell repertoires in COVID-19. Data came from immunoSEQ multiplex PCR; TCRdb stores just in-frame clones and leaves some out. Here the sample spans 200,000 to 250,000 clones, about 80% being singletons. Sequencing input: PBMCs or T cells enriched from blood (not recorded which). These receptor sequences come from a woman between 40 and 55 years old with acute COVID-19. Each CDR3 is given with its conserved first and last residue. The D gene is left open where the match is weak. Clone size, where shown, is once, few, many, or a class for clones that have expanded.

cdr3_nt cdr3_aa clone_size d_call j_call v_call
TGTGCCAGCACCCCCAGGAACACTGAAGCTTTCTTT CASTPRNTEAFF - - TRBJ1-1 TRBV28
TGTACCAGCAGCCAAGACCCCCCACAGGGGTGGGCTAATGAAAAACTGTTTTTT CTSSQDPPQGWANEKLFF - TRBD1 TRBJ1-4 TRBV3-1/TRBV3-2
TGTGCCAGTATATGGACTAGCGCGAACACCGGGGAGCTGTTTTTT CASIWTSANTGELFF - TRBD2 TRBJ2-2 TRBV19
TGTGCCAGCAGCTTAGACGGAGGGGTAGAAGCTTTCTTT CASSLDGGVEAFF - - TRBJ1-1 TRBV7-2
TGTGCCAGCAGCCCCTCCCAGGGAAGTTGGCCCGGGGAGCTGTTTTTT CASSPSQGSWPGELFF few - TRBJ2-2 TRBV9
TGTGCCAGCAGGCAGGACAGGGGGAACACCGGGGAGCTGTTTTTT CASRQDRGNTGELFF - TRBD1 TRBJ2-2 TRBV6-5
TGTGCCAGCAGCGGGGGAGGATTATCTGGGGCCAACGTCCTGACTTTC CASSGGGLSGANVLTF - - TRBJ2-6 TRBV7-6
TGTGCCAGCAACCCGGATGGCTACACCTTC CASNPDGYTF few - TRBJ1-2 TRBV21-1
TGTGCCAGCAGCTTAACGGGAGGTCTAGTAACCTTC CASSLTGGLVTF - - TRBJ1-2 TRBV7-3
TGTGCCAGCAGCTTAATCGGAGTGGGGGGACTAGAGACCTACGAGCAGTACTTC CASSLIGVGGLETYEQYF - TRBD2 TRBJ2-7 TRBV7-6
TGTGCCAGTAGTAGCGGGGGGGTCGAAGATACGCAGTATTTT CASSSGGVEDTQYF - TRBD2 TRBJ2-3 TRBV19
TGCGCCAGCAGCTTGGACAAGCTCACAGGCAATGAGCAGTTCTTC CASSLDKLTGNEQFF - - TRBJ2-1 TRBV5-1
TGCGCCAGCAGCCAAGCGGGGGCAGATACGCAGTATTTT CASSQAGADTQYF once - TRBJ2-3 TRBV4-1
TGTGCCAGCAGTTTATCCCCGGGACAGGGCGATCAGCCCCAGCATTTT CASSLSPGQGDQPQHF - TRBD1 TRBJ1-5 TRBV27
TGTGCCAGCTTCTTAGGGACATTCAATCAGCCCCAGCATTTT CASFLGTFNQPQHF - - TRBJ1-5 TRBV6-6
TGTGCCAGCACCACAGGGTTTTCACCCCTCCACTTT CASTTGFSPLHF - - TRBJ1-6 TRBV6-5